Listed here are 29 T cell receptor beta chains from one sample, sequenced in a study of shared clonotypes between healthy human individuals (dated by TCRdb to the early 2020s). Library creation used the immunoSEQ multiplex PCR assay. TCRdb took this table from immuneACCESS and kept in-frame rearrangements with V and J called. Such tables lack part of the clones; where checked against another copy, unresolved V genes explain under half of the gap, and the rest is unexplained. The sample data list roughly 1,100,000 clones, and more than 60% of these were observed just once. The ten top clones hold around 1.5% of the sample. Sequences were obtained from memory CD4+ T cells sorted from blood. The cell subset or site label corresponds to: CD45RA-negative fraction. All receptors come from a man aged 18-30 years in good health.

The J gene is TRBJ1-6, the V gene TRBV4-3, with D hard to call. Germline assignment: CDR1 LGHNA and CDR2 YSLEER. The CDR3 spans 14 residues. V was clipped by 0 bases and J by 7 bases, with 7 bases between them. CDR3 coding DNA: TGCGCCAGCAGCCAAGATCTCGTAAATTCACCCCTCCACTTT. This sequence encodes CASSQDLVNSPLHF.

The V gene is TRBV10-3, the J gene TRBJ2-7, with 10 bases fitting TRBD1. The CDR3 has 15 amino acids. V lost 10 bases, J lost 3 bases, and 12 bases stayed unmatched. Germline CDR1 is ENHRY and CDR2 is SYGVKD. CDR3 protein: CATLEGTGAGYEQYF. DNA of the CDR3: TGTGCCACCCTTGAAGGGACAGGGGCGGGCTACGAGCAGTACTTC.

The chain recombines TRBV5-1 with TRBJ1-1, with 9 bases matching TRBD1. CDR3 length: 16 residues. Germline V lookup: CDR1 SGHRS, CDR2 YFSETQ. Unmatched junction bases numbered 15, after V lost 8 bases and J lost 4 bases. CDR3 residues: CASWEGTGSPTTEAFF. In nucleotides, the CDR3 is TGCGCCAGTTGGGAAGGGACAGGGTCTCCAACCACTGAAGCTTTCTTT. Looking up the rest from reference TRBV5-1 and TRBJ1-1 gives the full variable domain: KAGVTQTPRYLIKTRGQQVTLSCSPISGHRSVSWYQQTPGQGLQFLFEYFSETQRNKGNFPGRFSGRQFSNSRSEMNVSTLELGDSALYLCASWEGTGSPTTEAFFGQGTRLTVV.

V gene TRBV28 combines with J gene TRBJ2-4; tentative D call: TRBD1 (6 bases). Looked up from germline, CDR1 is MDHEN and CDR2 is SYDVKM. Trimming pared 5 bases from V and 6 bases from J, leaving 20 bases between. The CDR3 is 16 residues long. As DNA, the CDR3 is TGTGCCAGCAGTGGGGGCACCGGAGCATCGGGAAACATTCAGTACTTC. As protein: CASSGGTGASGNIQYF.

V and J are TRBV11-2 and TRBJ1-6, with D maybe TRBD1 (5 bases). CDR3 length equals 15 residues. Trimming left V 1 base short and J 9 bases short, with 13 bases between. CDR1 and CDR2 from the germline V gene are SGHAT and FQNNGV. DNA of the CDR3: TGTGCCAGCAGCTTAGCCGGACGGGGGATTTCACCCCTCCACTTT. It encodes CASSLAGRGISPLHF.

The gene calls are TRBV2 and TRBJ1-4; 9 bases match TRBD1. Germline assignment: CDR1 SNHLY and CDR2 FYNNEI. V dropped 5 bases and J dropped 5; count of bases not matched to a gene: 6. This CDR3 has 15 residues. CDR3 DNA: TGTGCCAGCAGTCGTACTGGGACAGGGAATGAAAAACTGTTTTTT. Amino acid sequence: CASSRTGTGNEKLFF.

The chain joins TRBV6-1 to TRBJ1-4; D unresolved. Germline V gene data show CDR1 as MNHNS and CDR2 as SASEGT. This CDR3 comprises 14 residues. The V end was cut by 6 bases, the J end by 0 bases, with 8 bases between. The DNA for the CDR3 is TGTGCCAGCAGATCCCAGACAACTAATGAAAAACTGTTTTTT. Its translation: CASRSQTTNEKLFF.

This rearrangement joins TRBV5-8 to TRBJ1-5; tentatively, D is TRBD1 (5 bases). Germline V gives CDR1 SGHTS, CDR2 YDEGEE. This CDR3 comprises 15 residues. V was clipped by 1 base and J by 2 bases, with 10 bases between them. The CDR3 spells CASSLYQGGNQPQHF. The CDR3 DNA reads as TGTGCCAGCAGCTTGTACCAGGGCGGCAATCAGCCCCAGCATTTT.

This clone was counted a single time. Here the CDR3 DNA reads TGCGCCAGCAGCTTAGGCGGGGAGGATGAAAAACTGTTTTTT. It is translated as CASSLGGEDEKLFF. The chain has TRBV5-1 and TRBJ1-4; no clear D gene. The CDR3 runs to 14 residues. V was pared by 2 bases and J by 6 bases, with 11 bases between. The V gene's germline CDR1 is SGHRS and CDR2 YFSETQ.

As regards this clone: This likely came from a read error, as a far larger clone is one base away. V usage is TRBV2 and J usage is TRBJ1-2; no clear D. Trimming took 4 bases from V and 0 from J, leaving 0 bases between them. CDR3 length: 11 amino acids. Germline V gene data show CDR1 as SNHLY and CDR2 as FYNNEI. The CDR3 sequence: CASSANYGYTF. CDR3 DNA: TGTGCCAGCAGTGCTAACTATGGCTACACCTTC.

This chain uses TRBV9 with TRBJ1-1; tentatively, D is TRBD1 (5 bases). The CDR3 runs 14 residues. The V gene's germline CDR1 is SGDLS and CDR2 YYNGEE. Trimming took 3 bases from V and 2 from J, leaving 11 bases between them. The CDR3 protein is CASSGGAFNTEAFF. CDR3 DNA: TGTGCCAGCAGCGGAGGGGCCTTTAACACTGAAGCTTTCTTT.

The chain is built from TRBV7-9 and TRBJ2-5; D is possibly TRBD1 or TRBD2 (5 bases each). V lost 0 bases and J lost 5, with 22 bases in between. Germline V lookup: CDR1 SEHNR, CDR2 FQNEAQ (reference sequence). The CDR3 totals 18 residues. The CDR3 region is CASSLAGTVATLGETQYF. The CDR3, as DNA: TGTGCCAGCAGCTTAGCTGGGACGGTGGCGACCCTGGGGGAGACCCAGTACTTC.

The chain is built from TRBV9 and TRBJ1-2; 7 bases match TRBD1. The CDR3 runs to 12 residues. CDR1 SGDLS and CDR2 YYNGEE come from the germline V gene. V lost 4 bases and J lost 8; bases outside the gene matches: 5. The chain's CDR3 is CASSPGTAGYTF. CDR3 DNA sequence: TGTGCCAGCAGCCCAGGGACAGCGGGCTACACCTTC.

The rearrangement joins TRBV6-5 to TRBJ1-1; 9 nucleotides agree with TRBD1. This CDR3 has 15 amino acids. Unmatched junction bases numbered 16, after V lost 6 bases and J lost 11 bases. Germline lookup yields CDR1 MNHEY and CDR2 SVGAGI. CDR3 amino acids: CASRGLGQGKSLAFF. CDR3 DNA: TGTGCCAGCAGAGGGCTTGGACAGGGGAAATCGTTGGCTTTCTTT.

The chain combines TRBV10-3 with TRBJ2-2, with D perhaps assigned TRBD1 or TRBD2 (5 bases each). Germline V gives CDR1 ENHRY, CDR2 SYGVKD. CDR3 length: 17 amino acids. Trimming pared 4 bases from V and 0 bases from J, leaving 15 bases between. CDR3 DNA sequence: TGTGCCATCAGTGGCCGGGACGGGGCCGCGAACACCGGGGAGCTGTTTTTT. Translating it yields CAISGRDGAANTGELFF.

V usage is TRBV28 and J usage is TRBJ1-2; D not resolved. CDR1 is MDHEN and CDR2 is SYDVKM in the germline V gene. Trimming pared 1 base from V and 8 bases from J, leaving 8 bases between. The CDR3 spans 12 residues. The CDR3 here is CASSLSGRGYTF. For the CDR3, the DNA is TGTGCCAGCAGTTTATCCGGTCGGGGCTACACCTTC.

This rearrangement joins TRBV2 to TRBJ2-7, with a weak D call TRBD1 (7 bases). In germline, CDR1 is SNHLY, CDR2 FYNNEI. This CDR3 region has 15 residues. V was shortened by 2 bases and J by 0 bases, with 11 bases between the two germline ends. CDR3 nucleotide sequence: TGTGCCAGCAGTGAACACAGGGGACTCTCCTACGAGCAGTACTTC. Translated, it gives CASSEHRGLSYEQYF. The full variable domain, rest sourced from reference TRBV2 and TRBJ2-7, is EPEVTQTPSHQVTQMGQEVILRCVPISNHLYFYWYRQILGQKVEFLVSFYNNEISEKSEIFDDQFSVERPDGSNFTLKIRSTKLEDSAMYFCASSEHRGLSYEQYFGPGTRLTVT.

Remarks on this clone: This may be a read error, as it is one base from a much larger clone. In the same sample, other DNA sequences code for this CDR3. The chain uses TRBV4-3 and TRBJ2-2; D is perhaps TRBD1 (6 bases). V lost 0 bases, J lost 5 bases, and 7 bases lay in between. Germline lookup yields CDR1 LGHNA and CDR2 YSLEER. This CDR3 comprises 14 residues. The CDR3 reads CASSQERGTGELFF. The CDR3 nucleotides are TGCGCCAGCAGCCAAGAAAGGGGGACCGGGGAGCTGTTTTTT.

V and J are TRBV4-1 and TRBJ1-4; 8 bases line up with TRBD1. V lost 1 base to trimming and J lost 6 bases; unmatched junction nucleotides: 7. In germline, CDR1 is MGHRA, CDR2 YSYEKL. The CDR3 extends over 16 amino acids. The CDR3, as DNA: TGCGCCAGCAGCCAAGGGTCCTCGACAGGGGATGAAAAACTGTTTTTT. Amino acids: CASSQGSSTGDEKLFF.

This chain connects TRBV12-5 to TRBJ2-6; D perhaps matches TRBD2 (5 bases). CDR3 size: 16 residues. Germline assignment: CDR1 LGHNT and CDR2 FRNRAP. Trimming shortened V by 7 bases and J by 0 bases, and 13 bases separated the two germline ends. CDR3 in DNA: TGTGCTAGTGCCCAACCGGGGATCTCTGGGGCCAACGTCCTGACTTTC. This translates into CASAQPGISGANVLTF.

The table lists this clone with many counts. The sample holds other DNA sequences that translate to the same CDR3. The V gene is TRBV14, the J gene TRBJ2-7, with a tentative D call TRBD1 (5 bases). Germline loops: CDR1 SGHDN, CDR2 FVKESK. V lost 4 bases, J lost 1 base, and 11 bases lay in between. CDR3 length equals 14 residues. The CDR3 nucleotides read TGTGCCAGCAGCCCTGAGACAGCTTCCTACGAGCAGTACTTC. It yields the protein CASSPETASYEQYF.

This clone appeared a few times. The chain carries TRBV11-2 and TRBJ2-1; 11 positions match TRBD2. The CDR3 runs to 15 residues. The V gene end was trimmed by 7 bases and the J gene end by 4 bases; junction bases not matched to a gene: 6. CDR1 is SGHAT and CDR2 is FQNNGV in the germline V gene. CDR3 DNA sequence: TGTGCCAGCAACTTTGGACTAGCGGGTTACAATGAGCAGTTCTTC. This gives the protein CASNFGLAGYNEQFF.

The gene calls are TRBV4-3 and TRBJ2-2; D is unclear. CDR1 LGHNA and CDR2 YSLEER come from the germline V gene. The CDR3 has 14 amino acids. V dropped 1 base and J dropped 4 bases, with 7 bases sitting between them. CDR3 residues: CASSQGYGTGELFF. Here the CDR3 DNA reads TGCGCCAGCAGCCAAGGGTACGGCACCGGGGAGCTGTTTTTT.

The CDR3 sequence is CASSLGQSSYEQYF. The CDR3 bases are TGTGCCAGCAGCTTAGGACAGAGCTCCTACGAGCAGTACTTC. V is TRBV7-9 and J is TRBJ2-7; the D gene is possibly TRBD1 (5 bases). V dropped 1 base and J dropped 0 bases, with 7 bases sitting between them. CDR3 length: 14 amino acids. In germline, CDR1 is SEHNR, CDR2 FQNEAQ (reference sequence).

The chain recombines TRBV6-1 with TRBJ2-7; 8 bases are a match to TRBD1. Per the germline V gene, CDR1 is MNHNS and CDR2 is SASEGT. CDR3 length: 13 residues. V shed 7 bases, J shed 2 bases, and the junction held 4 bases outside the gene matches. The CDR3 here is CASTKGQAYEQYF. CDR3 sequence (DNA): TGTGCCAGCACTAAGGGACAGGCCTACGAGCAGTACTTC.

V usage is TRBV19 and J usage is TRBJ2-2, with D perhaps matching TRBD1 (5 bases). Trimming left V 7 bases short and J 6 bases short, with 18 bases between. The CDR3 runs to 15 residues. The germline CDR1 and CDR2 sequences are LNHDA and SQIVND (reference sequence). CDR3 DNA sequence: TGTGCCAGTACCGAGACAGATCCCTCACCCGGGGAGCTGTTTTTT. This sequence encodes CASTETDPSPGELFF.

This clone was recorded a few times. The chain is built from TRBV28 and TRBJ1-2, with D possibly being TRBD1 (5 bases). With 5 bases removed from V and 5 bases from J, the gap between germline ends came to 18 bases. The CDR3 is 15 amino acids. Per the germline V gene, CDR1 is MDHEN and CDR2 is SYDVKM. Here the CDR3 DNA reads TGTGCCAGCAGTCCCCGGGACCGGCTCAGATATGGCTACACCTTC. Translating it yields CASSPRDRLRYGYTF.

The chain couples TRBV6-4 to TRBJ2-3; 12 bases line up with TRBD2. After removal of 3 bases from V and 5 bases from J, the junction contained 6 bases not matched to a gene. CDR3 size: 16 residues. Germline values: CDR1 MRHNA, CDR2 SNTAGT. CDR3 region: CASSETLAGGLDTQYF. The CDR3 DNA sequence: TGTGCCAGCAGTGAAACGCTAGCGGGGGGGCTAGATACGCAGTATTTT.

The chain uses TRBV6-5 and TRBJ1-2; tentatively, D is TRBD1 (5 bases). Per germline, CDR1 MNHEY and CDR2 SVGAGI. The CDR3 totals 13 residues. V lost 3 bases to trimming and J lost 6 bases, with 11 bases between them. CDR3 region: CASSYTAGHGYTF. Written as DNA, the CDR3 is TGTGCCAGCAGTTATACCGCAGGGCATGGCTACACCTTC.